This is a list of T cell receptor beta chains from one sample in a study of T cells expressing NK-cell markers. After re-calling the 5' RACE reads, TCRdb lists one entry per CDR3 protein, DNA absent. In all, the sample yields about 150,000 distinct CDR3 sequences. The material sequenced was blood T cells: a sorted CD56 or NKG2C T cell subset, CD4+ or CD8+ T cells, or bulk PBMC T cells (not recorded which). Every receptor here comes from a woman aged 45-59 years in good health. The CDR3 runs from the conserved cysteine through the conserved F or W. The order of the fields is J gene, V gene, CDR3 protein.

J: TRBJ1-2
V: TRBV10-3
CDR3: CAISTPGQDYGYTF

J: TRBJ2-1
V: TRBV27
CDR3: CASSDIGGSYNEQFF

J: TRBJ2-1
V: TRBV4-1
CDR3: CASSQTQTNEQFF

J: TRBJ2-7
V: TRBV29-1
CDR3: CSVEEGTSGSYEQYF

J: TRBJ2-1
V: TRBV2
CDR3: CASVSTSGTNNEQFF

J: TRBJ2-5
V: TRBV12-5
CDR3: CASETDSQETQYF

J: TRBJ2-7
V: TRBV4-2
CDR3: CASSQELAGLYEQYF

J: TRBJ2-5
V: TRBV13
CDR3: CASSLESQETQYF

J: TRBJ1-1
V: TRBV6-5
CDR3: CASSYYLGPLNTEAFF

J: TRBJ2-7
V: TRBV7-3
CDR3: CASSPGSFHEQYF

J: TRBJ1-1
V: TRBV12-3/TRBV12-4
CDR3: CASSSDRVLAEAFF

J: TRBJ1-1
V: TRBV5-1
CDR3: CASSLTGINTEAFF

J: TRBJ2-4
V: TRBV7-2
CDR3: CASSLGAGAGDFKNIQYF

J: TRBJ2-3
V: TRBV20-1
CDR3: CSARVTSLWYF

J: TRBJ2-1
V: TRBV20-1
CDR3: CSARATSGRTSQAQFF

J: TRBJ2-2
V: TRBV10-3
CDR3: CATGEALYTGELFF

J: TRBJ1-2
V: TRBV5-6
CDR3: CASSLSDANYGYTF

J: TRBJ2-3
V: TRBV4-1
CDR3: CASSQVLGQLSTDTQYF

J: TRBJ2-1
V: TRBV5-1
CDR3: CASKGASGNRNEQFF

J: TRBJ2-1
V: TRBV4-1
CDR3: CASGGGSYNEQFF

J: TRBJ2-7
V: TRBV6-2/TRBV6-3
CDR3: CASSSRTRHLSGEQYF

J: TRBJ2-1
V: TRBV20-1
CDR3: CSARGGGVNEQFF

J: TRBJ1-1
V: TRBV5-1
CDR3: CASGVGDREAFF

J: TRBJ2-1
V: TRBV11-2
CDR3: CASRSGGFEQFF

J: TRBJ2-1
V: TRBV4-1
CDR3: CASSQGAGISYNEQFF

J: TRBJ1-1
V: TRBV11-3
CDR3: CASSSFQRASHDSTEAFF

J: TRBJ2-2
V: TRBV7-9
CDR3: CASSPTTGELFF

J: TRBJ1-1
V: TRBV4-1
CDR3: CASSEDDPGVRGTEAFF

J: TRBJ2-2
V: TRBV27
CDR3: CASSDRGPGELFF

J: TRBJ2-1
V: TRBV29-1
CDR3: CSVRGGGYNEQFF

J: TRBJ2-2
V: TRBV12-3/TRBV12-4
CDR3: CASSLSRLALNTGELFF

J: TRBJ2-7
V: TRBV20-1
CDR3: CSARDSSGSAYEQYF

J: TRBJ2-5
V: TRBV4-1
CDR3: CASMPGGGETQYF

J: TRBJ2-5
V: TRBV3-1
CDR3: CASSQVGGETQYF

J: TRBJ1-2
V: TRBV5-1
CDR3: CASSWTGTGGYNYGYTF

J: TRBJ1-1
V: TRBV5-1
CDR3: CASSLEGGVTEAFF

J: TRBJ2-5
V: TRBV12-3/TRBV12-4
CDR3: CASSLKRRRGRETQYF